The T cell receptor (beta chain) described here comes from a study of tumor and adjacent non-tumor tissue in lung cancer. Background on the study: Around 4.4 million productive TCRbeta reads were obtained per sample on average. Findings and caveats of the study: Normal lung showed higher cumulative top 100 clone frequency than tumor. Higher tumor TCR diversity was associated with shorter survival.

Three rounds of nested PCR, following a modified ARM-PCR protocol, produced the TCRbeta library. TCRdb re-called the multiplex PCR reads through MiXCR, storing one row per CDR3 protein. Of approximately 79,000 distinct CDR3 sequences listed, roughly 62% were seen once; the top ten hold about 16%. No cell sorting was done before RNA was extracted from the tissue. Only one count was recorded for this clonotype. Its antigen is not known. Trimming took off 3 bases at V and 2 bases at J, with 14 bases between the two ends. Germline V gene sequence: CDR1 DFQATT, CDR2 SNEGSKA (reference sequence). The CDR3 is made up of 15 amino acids.

What was sequenced was lung tumor tissue. The clonotype comes from a man in his sixties or seventies with non-small cell lung cancer. The chain has TRBV20-1 and TRBJ2-1; TRBD2 might be the D (6 bases). The CDR3, as DNA: TGCAGTGCTAGTAGCTGGGGGGATCCCTACAATGAGCAGTTCTTC. Amino acids: CSASSWGDPYNEQFF.